This TCR beta chain was obtained from a study of OX40 agonist ivuxolimab in advanced cancers. The overall study: People in dose escalation had one of these cancers: hepatocellular carcinoma, melanoma, renal cell or head and neck cancer.

The germline CDR1 and CDR2 sequences are SNHLY and FYNNEI. Deletions cut 2 bases from V and 2 bases from J, with 12 bases between. The CDR3 has 15 amino acids. Sequenced by immunoSEQ multiplex PCR; TCRdb stores in-frame clones only, minus some. The data hold 60,000 to 85,000 clones, with around 94% observed a single time. General study results and limits: Researchers did not establish what antigens the expanded peripheral T cells target. Normalized expansion of T-cell clones was also low for some nonresponders. The average count of expanded clones was higher among CD8+ T cells than among CD4+.

In the case of this clone: What it binds is not known.

This material consisted of CD4+ or CD8+ T cells sorted from blood, taken in a trial of the OX40 agonist ivuxolimab. This sequence was found in an adult with an advanced solid tumor such as melanoma, head and neck, liver or kidney cancer. V is TRBV2 and J is TRBJ2-5, with a possible D match to TRBD2 (6 bases). Here the CDR3 DNA reads TGTGCCAGCAGTGAAACAGAGGGACTGCAAGAGACCCAGTACTTC. Its translation: CASSETEGLQETQYF.